This is a list of T cell receptor beta chains from one sample in a study of blood T cell repertoires in COVID-19. The assay was immunoSEQ multiplex PCR, and TCRdb's table has in-frame clones only and misses some. The sample carries approximately 230,000 clones, over 80% recorded once. Sequencing was performed on PBMCs or T cells enriched from blood (not recorded which). Source of these receptors: a woman aged 18-29 years who had recovered from COVID-19. Each CDR3 is given with its conserved first and last residue. D genes are given only for firm matches. Only some rows state a clone size, as once, few, many or a class for expanded clones.

D	size	V	J	CDR3	DNA
-	-	TRBV10-3	TRBJ2-1	CAIRRRHQESSYNEQFF	TGTGCCATCAGGAGGAGGCACCAAGAGAGCTCCTACAATGAGCAGTTCTTC
-	-	TRBV6-5	TRBJ1-3	CASSYDRPYSGNTIYF	TGTGCCAGCAGTTACGACAGGCCCTACTCTGGAAACACCATATATTTT
TRBD1	-	TRBV18	TRBJ1-2	CASSPQLTGGDGYTF	TGTGCCAGCTCACCTCAACTTACAGGGGGCGATGGCTACACCTTC
-	few	TRBV18	TRBJ1-6	CASSPRLDSPLHF	TGTGCCAGCTCACCCCGACTTGATTCACCCCTCCACTTT
-	-	TRBV15	TRBJ2-7	CATSRGGIWGASYEQYF	TGTGCCACCAGCAGGGGCGGGATCTGGGGTGCTTCCTACGAGCAGTACTTC
TRBD1	-	TRBV19	TRBJ1-2	CASKRTGAQEGYTF	TGTGCCAGTAAAAGGACAGGGGCCCAGGAGGGCTACACCTTC
-	-	TRBV11-3	TRBJ1-1	CASSLGFRGTEAFF	TGTGCCAGCAGCCTGGGTTTTCGGGGCACTGAAGCTTTCTTT
TRBD1	-	TRBV6-5	TRBJ1-5	CAASRGSNQPQHF	TGTGCCGCGAGCAGGGGGAGCAATCAGCCCCAGCATTTT
TRBD1	once	TRBV30	TRBJ1-5	CAWDRGNQPQHF	TGTGCCTGGGACAGGGGGAATCAGCCCCAGCATTTT
TRBD2	-	TRBV19	TRBJ2-1	CASTVFHGASGRTDNEQFF	TGTGCCAGTACAGTCTTTCATGGGGCTAGCGGGAGGACCGACAATGAGCAGTTCTTC
TRBD1	-	TRBV5-5	TRBJ1-5	CASSPGQTTNQPQHF	TGTGCCAGCAGCCCGGGACAGACAACCAATCAGCCCCAGCATTTT
-	-	TRBV2	TRBJ2-5	CASSPTGTRETQYF	TGTGCCAGCAGTCCTACAGGGACGCGAGAGACCCAGTACTTC
-	-	TRBV2	TRBJ2-2	CASSLVQAANTGELFF	TGTGCCAGCAGTCTGGTACAGGCCGCGAACACCGGGGAGCTGTTTTTT
-	-	TRBV4-3	TRBJ2-2	CASSQGGLLTGELFF	TGCGCCAGCAGCCAAGGGGGACTGTTAACCGGGGAGCTGTTTTTT
-	-	TRBV27	TRBJ1-2	CASSLSGGSVASYGYTF	TGTGCCAGCAGTTTATCGGGGGGATCGGTCGCTAGCTATGGCTACACCTTC
-	-	TRBV13	TRBJ2-7	CASSLEGAPYEQYF	TGTGCCAGCAGCTTAGAAGGGGCTCCCTACGAGCAGTACTTC
-	-	TRBV6-5	TRBJ2-7	CATRGISHYEQYF	TGTGCCACAAGGGGGATTAGCCACTACGAGCAGTACTTC
TRBD1	-	TRBV24-1	TRBJ2-3	CATSDPGQYTDTQYF	TGTGCCACCAGTGATCCGGGACAGTACACAGATACGCAGTATTTT
-	-	TRBV7-9	TRBJ1-1	CASSSGRLFGTEAFF	TGTGCCAGCAGCTCAGGAAGGTTGTTCGGCACTGAAGCTTTCTTT
TRBD1	few	TRBV5-1	TRBJ1-5	CASSSQGGNQPQHF	TGCGCCAGCAGCTCTCAGGGGGGCAATCAGCCCCAGCATTTT
TRBD1	-	TRBV7-8	TRBJ2-7	CASSLVTGTGSYEQYF	TGTGCCAGCAGCTTAGTGACCGGGACAGGGTCCTACGAGCAGTACTTC
TRBD1	-	TRBV5-1	TRBJ1-1	CASSLGQGLGKNTEAFF	TGCGCCAGCAGCTTGGGACAGGGGTTGGGAAAGAACACTGAAGCTTTCTTT
-	-	TRBV6-2/TRBV6-3	TRBJ2-1	CASSYSISSSSYNEQFF	TGTGCCAGCAGTTACTCGATTAGCTCAAGCTCCTACAATGAGCAGTTCTTC
-	-	TRBV29-1	TRBJ1-3	CSVEDHNTIYF	TGCAGCGTTGAAGATCATAACACCATATATTTT